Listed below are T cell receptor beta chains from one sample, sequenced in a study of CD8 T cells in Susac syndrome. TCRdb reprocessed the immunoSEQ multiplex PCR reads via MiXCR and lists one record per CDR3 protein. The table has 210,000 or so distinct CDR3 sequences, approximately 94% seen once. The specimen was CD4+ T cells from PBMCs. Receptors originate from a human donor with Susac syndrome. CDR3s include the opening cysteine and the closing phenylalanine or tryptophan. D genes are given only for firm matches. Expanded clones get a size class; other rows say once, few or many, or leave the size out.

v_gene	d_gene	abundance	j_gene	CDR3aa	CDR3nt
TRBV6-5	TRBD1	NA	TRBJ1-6	CASSYSFGRGSYNSPLHF	TGTGCCAGCAGTTACTCCTTCGGCAGGGGGTCCTATAATTCACCCCTCCACTTT
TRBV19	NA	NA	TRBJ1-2	CASTDGYGYTF	TGTGCCAGTACGGACGGATATGGCTACACCTTC
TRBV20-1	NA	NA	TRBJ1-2	CSASTSFNYGYTF	TGCAGTGCTAGCACCAGTTTTAACTATGGCTACACCTTC
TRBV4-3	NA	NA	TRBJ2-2	CASSQDPSPTGELFF	TGCGCCAGCAGCCAAGATCCTAGCCCGACCGGGGAGCTGTTTTTT
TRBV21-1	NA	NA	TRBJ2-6	CASSNSGSRGPFSGANVLTF	TGTGCCAGCAGCAATTCCGGGTCAAGGGGTCCCTTCTCTGGGGCCAACGTCCTGACTTTC
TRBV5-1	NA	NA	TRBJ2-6	CASSWGTGANVLTF	TGCGCCAGCAGCTGGGGTACTGGGGCCAACGTCCTGACTTTC
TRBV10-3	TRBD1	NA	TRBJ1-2	CATRTGTYGYTF	TGTGCCACTCGGACAGGGACCTATGGCTACACCTTC
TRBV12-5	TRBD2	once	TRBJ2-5	CASGSGGSFQETQYF	TGTGCTAGTGGTTCCGGGGGGTCCTTTCAAGAGACCCAGTACTTC
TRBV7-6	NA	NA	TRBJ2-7	CASSFGRVLAEQYF	TGTGCCAGCAGCTTTGGCAGGGTACTGGCCGAGCAGTACTTC
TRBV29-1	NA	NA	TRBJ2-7	CSVGSISYEQYF	TGCAGCGTTGGGTCCATTTCCTACGAGCAGTACTTC
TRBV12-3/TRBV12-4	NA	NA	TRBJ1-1	CASSTTGLISEAFF	TGTGCCAGCAGTACCACCGGCCTGATTAGTGAAGCTTTCTTT
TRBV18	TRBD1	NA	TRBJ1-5	CASSPGTGGLRQPQHF	TGTGCCAGCTCACCCGGGACAGGGGGGTTAAGGCAGCCCCAGCATTTT
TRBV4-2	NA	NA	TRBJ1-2	CASSPPDSGAGYYGYTF	TGTGCCAGCAGCCCCCCTGATTCGGGGGCTGGGTACTATGGCTACACCTTC
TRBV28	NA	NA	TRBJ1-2	CASSFSGPAGYTF	TGTGCCAGCAGTTTTTCGGGACCCGCCGGCTACACCTTC
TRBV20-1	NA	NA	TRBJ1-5	CSARVRNSNQPQHF	TGCAGTGCTAGAGTCCGAAATAGCAATCAGCCCCAGCATTTT
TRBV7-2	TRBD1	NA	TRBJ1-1	CASSGDRETEAFF	TGTGCCAGCAGCGGAGACAGGGAAACTGAAGCTTTCTTT
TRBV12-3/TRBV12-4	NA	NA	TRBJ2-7	CASSLALSYEQYF	TGTGCCAGCAGTTTAGCGCTCTCCTACGAGCAGTACTTC
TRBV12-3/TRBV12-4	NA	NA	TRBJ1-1	CASSRRTESTEAFF	TGTGCCAGCAGCCGCCGGACAGAAAGCACTGAAGCTTTCTTT
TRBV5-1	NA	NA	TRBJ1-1	CASSLEAGIDRNTEAFF	TGCGCCAGCAGCCTTGAGGCAGGGATCGACCGAAACACTGAAGCTTTCTTT
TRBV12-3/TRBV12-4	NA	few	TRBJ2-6	CASSLSGSGANVLTF	TGTGCCAGCAGTTTATCGGGATCTGGGGCCAACGTCCTGACTTTC
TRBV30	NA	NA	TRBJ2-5	CAWSVGVETQYF	TGTGCCTGGAGTGTAGGAGTAGAGACCCAGTACTTC
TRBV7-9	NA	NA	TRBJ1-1	CASSLESRDAEAFF	TGTGCCAGCAGCTTAGAGAGCAGGGACGCTGAAGCTTTCTTT
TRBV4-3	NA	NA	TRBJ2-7	CASSHTWKGSSYEQYF	TGCGCCAGCAGCCATACCTGGAAGGGGTCGTCCTACGAGCAGTACTTC
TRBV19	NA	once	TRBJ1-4	CASSPPNLAGGDEKLFF	TGTGCCAGTAGCCCACCGAACCTCGCGGGTGGAGATGAAAAACTGTTTTTT
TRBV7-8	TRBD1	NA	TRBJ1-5	CASSLRTGNSNQPQHF	TGTGCCAGCAGCTTAAGGACAGGAAACAGCAATCAGCCCCAGCATTTT
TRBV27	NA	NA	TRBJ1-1	CASSFAKGGDPTEAFF	TGTGCCAGCAGTTTTGCGAAGGGAGGGGATCCAACTGAAGCTTTCTTT
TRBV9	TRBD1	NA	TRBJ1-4	CASSSYPVEGAGEKLFF	TGTGCCAGCAGCTCCTACCCGGTGGAGGGGGCGGGTGAAAAACTGTTTTTT
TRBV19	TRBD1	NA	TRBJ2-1	CASSSRQGNNEQFF	TGTGCCAGTAGTAGTAGACAGGGCAACAATGAGCAGTTCTTC
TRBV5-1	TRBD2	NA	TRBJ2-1	CASSLGLAGGGTEQFF	TGCGCCAGCAGCTTGGGACTAGCGGGCGGGGGAACTGAGCAGTTCTTC
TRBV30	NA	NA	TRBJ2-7	CAWSRGALPYEQYF	TGTGCCTGGAGTCGGGGGGCTTTACCCTACGAGCAGTACTTC
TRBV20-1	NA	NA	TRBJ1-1	CSARSWMENTEAFF	TGCAGTGCTAGGTCTTGGATGGAGAACACTGAAGCTTTCTTT
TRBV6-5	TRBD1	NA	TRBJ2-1	CASRGTGGWNEQFF	TGTGCCAGCAGGGGGACAGGGGGGTGGAATGAGCAGTTCTTC
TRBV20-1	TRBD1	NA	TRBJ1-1	CSAQTGGPMNTEAFF	TGCAGTGCCCAGACAGGGGGACCTATGAACACTGAAGCTTTCTTT
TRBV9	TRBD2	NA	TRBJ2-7	CASSVTSGTYEQYF	TGTGCCAGCAGCGTGACTAGCGGGACCTACGAGCAGTACTTC
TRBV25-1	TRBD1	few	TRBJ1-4	CASSRQGATNEKLFF	TGTGCCAGCAGTCGACAGGGGGCTACTAATGAAAAACTGTTTTTT
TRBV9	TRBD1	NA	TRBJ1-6	CASSQNTDRATNSPLHF	TGTGCCAGCAGCCAGAATACAGACAGGGCTACTAATTCACCCCTCCACTTT
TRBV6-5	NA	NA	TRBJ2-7	CASSSYSPSYEQYF	TGTGCCAGCAGCTCATACAGTCCCTCCTACGAGCAGTACTTC
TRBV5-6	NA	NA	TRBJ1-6	CASSLQAGVGSPLHF	TGTGCCAGCAGCTTGCAGGCCGGAGTTGGTTCACCCCTCCACTTT
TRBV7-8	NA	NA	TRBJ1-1	CASRRSKGMNTEAFF	TGTGCCAGCAGGAGGAGTAAGGGGATGAACACTGAAGCTTTCTTT
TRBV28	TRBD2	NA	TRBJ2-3	CASSPSTSGGTDTQYF	TGTGCCAGCAGTCCGTCGACTAGCGGGGGCACAGATACGCAGTATTTT
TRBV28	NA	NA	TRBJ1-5	CASTIQGEQPQHF	TGTGCCAGCACCATACAAGGGGAACAGCCCCAGCATTTT
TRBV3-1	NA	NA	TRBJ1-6	CASTRTTGYSPLHF	TGTGCCAGCACCCGAACCACAGGTTATTCACCCCTCCACTTT
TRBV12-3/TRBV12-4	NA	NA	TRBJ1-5	CASSLATVRGSQPQHF	TGTGCCAGCAGTTTAGCGACGGTGCGGGGAAGTCAGCCCCAGCATTTT
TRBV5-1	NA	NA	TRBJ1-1	CASSMNTRNTEAFF	TGCGCCAGCAGCATGAACACCCGGAACACTGAAGCTTTCTTT
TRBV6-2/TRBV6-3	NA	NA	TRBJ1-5	CASSYPAWGRDNQPQHF	TGTGCCAGCAGTTACCCCGCGTGGGGGCGCGACAATCAGCCCCAGCATTTT
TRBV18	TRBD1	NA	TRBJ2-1	CASSPDRGLSSYNEQFF	TGTGCCAGCTCACCGGACAGGGGGCTAAGCTCCTACAATGAGCAGTTCTTC
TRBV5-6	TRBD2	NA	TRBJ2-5	CASSSTGGQETQYF	TGTGCCAGCAGCTCCACGGGGGGTCAAGAGACCCAGTACTTC
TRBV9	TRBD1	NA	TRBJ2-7	CASNSGTGGHEQYF	TGTGCCAGCAACTCCGGGACAGGGGGCCACGAGCAGTACTTC
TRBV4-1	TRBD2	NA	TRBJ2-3	CASSQDLTSGGISTDTQYF	TGCGCCAGCAGCCAAGATCTTACTAGCGGGGGCATTAGCACAGATACGCAGTATTTT
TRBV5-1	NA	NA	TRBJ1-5	CASSPQGQGPAYSNQPQHF	TGCGCCAGCAGCCCCCAGGGTCAAGGCCCTGCCTATAGCAATCAGCCCCAGCATTTT
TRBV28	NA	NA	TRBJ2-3	CASSLIGTDTQYF	TGTGCCAGCAGTTTAATCGGCACAGATACGCAGTATTTT